This T cell receptor beta chain is from a study of T cell responses to AZD1222 COVID-19 vaccine. Study-level background: Pooled samples include second doses given at about 4 or 12 weeks.

Overall study results and limits: With two AZD1222 doses given, Spike-specific TCR breadth and depth both rose. Clonal diversity was possibly underestimated; the donors were predominantly white British and more often female. Targets within unmutated variant regions were reportedly found for nearly half of spike-specific TCRs.

Trimming shortened V by 4 bases and J by 2 bases, and 10 bases separated the two germline ends. CDR3 length: 14 residues. Germline V gives CDR1 SGHKS, CDR2 YYEKEE (reference sequence). On this clone: Its cognate antigen is unknown.

Clones were read by immunoSEQ multiplex PCR, and TCRdb kept only the in-frame ones, dropping some. The sample includes 120,000 or so clones, more than 70% of them seen just once. V and J are TRBV5-5 and TRBJ1-3, with D hard to call. The material sequenced was peripheral blood, taken on day 0 of AZD1222 vaccination. The TCR was taken from an adult in good health. CDR3 protein: CASSPSGAGNTIYF. The CDR3 bases are TGTGCCAGCAGCCCCAGTGGAGCTGGAAACACCATATATTTT.